This TCR beta chain was captured by sequencing in a study of blood T cell repertoires in COVID-19 (TCRdb year 2020). Concerning the study at large: The collaborator samples originated in the United States, Italy and Spain and spanned the acute and convalescent phases of COVID-19. The material from the prospective study consisted of cDNA or gDNA derived from T cells, B-cell-depleted T cells, or PBMCs. The dataset comprised deeply sampled blood TCRbeta repertoires from subjects exposed to, actively infected with, or recovered from COVID-19. A freely available public database, intended as a resource for researchers studying the immune response to SARS-CoV-2, is where the repertoires were released. Samples were obtained from the ongoing ImmuneRACE study (first 160 participants) and from about 1,300 subjects provided by 6 global collaborators. Nearly every sample came with metadata listing a de-identified subject ID, COVID-19 status, age in years and sex. HLA class I and class II types, where available, came from metadata supplied by the sample provider rather than from assay-based typing.

CDR1 and CDR2 were assigned from the germline V gene as SGHVS and FQNEAQ. The V end loses 1 base and the J end loses 6 bases, and a stretch of 8 bases separates them. The CDR3 spans 13 residues, from the cysteine through the phenylalanine. CDR3 DNA is the only sequence kept; it has 39 bases, read in frame from the first base. Another Seattle source contributed samples from volunteer blood donors who had recovered from COVID-19. Each collaborating institution followed its own protocols to collect whole blood in K2EDTA tubes. Collaborator samples were shipped for TCRbeta analysis as frozen whole blood, isolated PBMCs, or DNA extracted from either sample type. What the study reported, not specific to this receptor: The quantity of clinical and demographic metadata differed by source and by participant and was supplied without curation.

TCRbeta CDR3 regions were amplified from genomic DNA by means of the immunoSEQ Assay, a bias-controlled multiplex PCR. The source study handled its data this way. Nucleated cell counts per sample were estimated from amplification of reference gene primers within the assay. To quantify the absolute abundance of each unique TCRbeta CDR3 rearrangement, sequence reads were collapsed and filtered. Productive Simpson clonality was computed per sample as the square root of Simpson's diversity index over productive rearrangements. Imported from immuneACCESS, the table was reduced by TCRdb to in-frame sequences with V and J called. These copies leave out some clones; in studies compared against another copy, an unresolved V gene accounts for under half, and the cause of the remainder is not known. That table furnishes V, J and clone size, whereas the DNA furnished D and trimming. This sample holds 110,000 to 150,000 clones; about 80% were observed only once. About 4% of the sample lies in the top ten.

Remarks on this clone: The specificity of this receptor is unknown. No qualities accompany the bases; no much larger clone lies one base away.

The rearrangement joined TRBV7-8 to TRBJ2-3; there is no confident call for the D gene. Sequenced: peripheral blood. The sequence was obtained from a man aged 65-85 years who had recovered from COVID-19. The CDR3 is CASSLDGQDTQYF. The DNA sequence follows: TGTGCCAGCAGCTTAGATGGGCAGGATACGCAGTATTTT.